A selection of T cell receptor beta chains follows, all from one sample in a study of cytomegalovirus exposure and HLA in healthy donors. Sequencing used immunoSEQ multiplex PCR; TCRdb keeps in-frame clones, though not all of them. The sample table sets out around 200,000 clones. Sequenced input: PBMCs. The source is a girl aged 2 to 10 in good health and CMV-seropositive. CDR3s include the opening cysteine and the closing phenylalanine or tryptophan. Each record gives: D gene, V gene, J gene, CDR3 DNA, CDR3 protein. The D gene is left open where the match is weak.

d_call: NA; v_call: TRBV7-2; j_call: TRBJ2-7; cdr3_nt: TGTGCCAGCAGCGGACAGTTCTCCTACGAGCAGTACTTC; cdr3_aa: CASSGQFSYEQYF
d_call: NA; v_call: TRBV10-3; j_call: TRBJ1-1; cdr3_nt: TGTGCCATCAGTGGGGGGGGGAACACTGAAGCTTTCTTT; cdr3_aa: CAISGGGNTEAFF
d_call: TRBD1; v_call: TRBV27; j_call: TRBJ1-6; cdr3_nt: TGTGCCAGCAGTCTGCGACAGGGGGGTTCACCCCTCCACTTT; cdr3_aa: CASSLRQGGSPLHF
d_call: TRBD2; v_call: TRBV11-2; j_call: TRBJ2-7; cdr3_nt: TGTGCCAGCAGTTTACGCCGACTAGCGGGAGCCTACGAGCAGTACTTC; cdr3_aa: CASSLRRLAGAYEQYF
d_call: NA; v_call: TRBV15; j_call: TRBJ1-5; cdr3_nt: TGTGCCACCAGCAGAGGTGTAGATCAGCCCCAGCATTTT; cdr3_aa: CATSRGVDQPQHF
d_call: NA; v_call: TRBV11-2; j_call: TRBJ2-7; cdr3_nt: TGTGCCAGCGGCCGGGAGCCCTCTCCGGGGTACTTC; cdr3_aa: CASGREPSPGYF
d_call: TRBD2; v_call: TRBV28; j_call: TRBJ2-3; cdr3_nt: TGTGCCACCCGATCCACTAGCGCCGAGGTGGGGGATACGCAGTATTTT; cdr3_aa: CATRSTSAEVGDTQYF
d_call: NA; v_call: TRBV9; j_call: TRBJ2-7; cdr3_nt: TGTGCCAGCAGCGTAAACGGGATCTCCTACGAGCAGTACTTC; cdr3_aa: CASSVNGISYEQYF
d_call: TRBD1; v_call: TRBV9; j_call: TRBJ1-4; cdr3_nt: TGTGCCAGCAGCGCCCGTGGACAGGGAAAACTGTTTTTT; cdr3_aa: CASSARGQGKLFF
d_call: NA; v_call: TRBV12-1; j_call: TRBJ2-7; cdr3_nt: TGTGCCAGCAGCCCCGGACTAGCGGAGGTATACGAGCAGTACTTC; cdr3_aa: CASSPGLAEVYEQYF
d_call: TRBD2; v_call: TRBV2; j_call: TRBJ2-3; cdr3_nt: TGTGCCAGCAGTGGGACTAGCGGGAGATCTAGCACAGATACGCAGTATTTT; cdr3_aa: CASSGTSGRSSTDTQYF
d_call: NA; v_call: TRBV28; j_call: TRBJ1-5; cdr3_nt: TGTGCCAGCAGTTTATCCCTAAATCAGCCCCAGCATTTT; cdr3_aa: CASSLSLNQPQHF
d_call: NA; v_call: TRBV6-5; j_call: TRBJ2-7; cdr3_nt: TGTGCCAGCAGTTACCGAGGCAGGGCCTCCTACGAGCAGTACTTC; cdr3_aa: CASSYRGRASYEQYF
d_call: TRBD1; v_call: TRBV19; j_call: TRBJ1-2; cdr3_nt: TGTGCCAGTACGCAGTCGACAGGGGTCGGCTACACCTTC; cdr3_aa: CASTQSTGVGYTF
d_call: TRBD2; v_call: TRBV19; j_call: TRBJ2-7; cdr3_nt: TGTGCCAGTTTGCAGCGGGAGGGTTCGGACGAGCAGTACTTC; cdr3_aa: CASLQREGSDEQYF
d_call: TRBD1; v_call: TRBV7-8; j_call: TRBJ1-1; cdr3_nt: TGTGCCAGCAGCTTAGCGGGACAGAGGATCCACACTGAAGCTTTCTTT; cdr3_aa: CASSLAGQRIHTEAFF
d_call: NA; v_call: TRBV19; j_call: TRBJ2-1; cdr3_nt: TGTGCCAGTAGTAAGGGGGGAGGGCCTTTCAATGAGCAGTTCTTC; cdr3_aa: CASSKGGGPFNEQFF
d_call: NA; v_call: TRBV28; j_call: TRBJ1-1; cdr3_nt: TGTGCCAGCATAACGGGGGGAGAAACTGAAGCTTTCTTT; cdr3_aa: CASITGGETEAFF
d_call: TRBD1; v_call: TRBV5-1; j_call: TRBJ2-7; cdr3_nt: TGCGCCAGCAGCCCTGACAGGGGGGGTTCCTACGAGCAGTACTTC; cdr3_aa: CASSPDRGGSYEQYF
d_call: NA; v_call: TRBV29-1; j_call: TRBJ1-2; cdr3_nt: TGCAGCGTTGTGGGGGGGAGAGCTGGCTACACCTTC; cdr3_aa: CSVVGGRAGYTF
d_call: NA; v_call: TRBV5-1; j_call: TRBJ2-7; cdr3_nt: TGCGCCAGCAGGGACAGTTTAAACTACGAGCAGTACTTC; cdr3_aa: CASRDSLNYEQYF
d_call: NA; v_call: TRBV19; j_call: TRBJ1-4; cdr3_nt: TGTGCCAGTAGTCCGAGCGGGACGGTGGGTGAAAAACTGTTTTTT; cdr3_aa: CASSPSGTVGEKLFF
d_call: NA; v_call: TRBV25-1; j_call: TRBJ1-1; cdr3_nt: TGTGCCAGCAGCCAGGGGAACACTGAAGCTTTCTTT; cdr3_aa: CASSQGNTEAFF
d_call: NA; v_call: TRBV28; j_call: TRBJ1-2; cdr3_nt: TGTGCCAGCACCTCAACGGACAGAAACTATGGCTACACCTTC; cdr3_aa: CASTSTDRNYGYTF
d_call: NA; v_call: TRBV27; j_call: TRBJ1-6; cdr3_nt: TGTGCCAGCAGTTTCAGGGCGGCTTATAATTCACCCCTCCACTTT; cdr3_aa: CASSFRAAYNSPLHF
d_call: TRBD2; v_call: TRBV9; j_call: TRBJ2-3; cdr3_nt: TGTGCCAGCAGCGTCGGGACTAGCGGGAGGGCAGATACGCAGTATTTT; cdr3_aa: CASSVGTSGRADTQYF
d_call: TRBD2; v_call: TRBV11-2; j_call: TRBJ2-1; cdr3_nt: TGTGCCAGCAGTTCGACTAGCGGCTACAACAATGAGCAGTTCTTC; cdr3_aa: CASSSTSGYNNEQFF
d_call: NA; v_call: TRBV5-1; j_call: TRBJ1-1; cdr3_nt: TGCGCCAGCAGCTTCCCAGGGTCCATGGGGAACACTGAAGCTTTCTTT; cdr3_aa: CASSFPGSMGNTEAFF
d_call: TRBD1; v_call: TRBV23-1; j_call: TRBJ2-2; cdr3_nt: TGCGCCATGCAATCCGGGACAGTATGCACCGGGGAGCTGTTTTTT; cdr3_aa: CAMQSGTVCTGELFF
d_call: NA; v_call: TRBV7-8; j_call: TRBJ1-5; cdr3_nt: TGTGCCAGCAGCCTAAGGTCAGGGGATAATCAGCCCCAGCATTTT; cdr3_aa: CASSLRSGDNQPQHF
d_call: NA; v_call: TRBV19; j_call: TRBJ1-1; cdr3_nt: TGTGCCAGTAGTCATGTACCAGGGCAGTCTGAAGCTTTCTTT; cdr3_aa: CASSHVPGQSEAFF
d_call: TRBD2; v_call: TRBV4-1; j_call: TRBJ2-7; cdr3_nt: TGCGCCAGCAGCCAAGATCGAGCGGGAGCCTACGAGCAGTACTTC; cdr3_aa: CASSQDRAGAYEQYF
d_call: TRBD2; v_call: TRBV7-2; j_call: TRBJ2-7; cdr3_nt: TGTGCCAGCAGCTTATTGGGCGGGGCTAGCGGGAGTTTATTATACGAGCAGTACTTC; cdr3_aa: CASSLLGGASGSLLYEQYF
d_call: NA; v_call: TRBV10-3; j_call: TRBJ2-3; cdr3_nt: TGTGCCATCAGTGAGTCGACGGCTAGGTGGAAGTATTTT; cdr3_aa: CAISESTARWKYF
d_call: NA; v_call: TRBV7-9; j_call: TRBJ1-1; cdr3_nt: TGTGCCAGCAGCCCCTGGGAGGGGGGGGAGAACACTGAAGCTTTCTTT; cdr3_aa: CASSPWEGGENTEAFF
d_call: TRBD2; v_call: TRBV28; j_call: TRBJ2-1; cdr3_nt: TGTGCCAGCAGTTCCCCGGGACTACACAATGAGCAGTTCTTC; cdr3_aa: CASSSPGLHNEQFF
d_call: NA; v_call: TRBV25-1; j_call: TRBJ1-1; cdr3_nt: TGTGCCAGCAGTGAGTCCCGGGGGACTGAAGCTTTCTTT; cdr3_aa: CASSESRGTEAFF
d_call: NA; v_call: TRBV5-4; j_call: TRBJ2-7; cdr3_nt: TGTGCCAGCAGCTTGGCGTCGGGAGCCCCCTACGAGCAGTACTTC; cdr3_aa: CASSLASGAPYEQYF
d_call: NA; v_call: TRBV28; j_call: TRBJ1-1; cdr3_nt: TGTGCCAGCAGTTTAACGGTGGCGGGCGGCACTGAAGCTTTCTTT; cdr3_aa: CASSLTVAGGTEAFF
d_call: NA; v_call: TRBV5-1; j_call: TRBJ2-3; cdr3_nt: TGCGCCAGCAGCTTGGCGGGTTGGTTCTCAGATACGCAGTATTTT; cdr3_aa: CASSLAGWFSDTQYF
d_call: NA; v_call: TRBV5-1; j_call: TRBJ2-7; cdr3_nt: TGCGCCAGCAGCTTCCGAGGGATCGCCTACGAGCAGTACTTC; cdr3_aa: CASSFRGIAYEQYF
d_call: NA; v_call: TRBV28; j_call: TRBJ2-5; cdr3_nt: TGTGCCAGCGGCACAGGGCGGGAGACCCAGTACTTC; cdr3_aa: CASGTGRETQYF
d_call: NA; v_call: TRBV14; j_call: TRBJ1-2; cdr3_nt: TGTGCCAGCAGCCCGGAGATCGATAACTTATATGGCTACACCTTC; cdr3_aa: CASSPEIDNLYGYTF
d_call: NA; v_call: TRBV11-2; j_call: TRBJ2-1; cdr3_nt: TGTGCCAGCAGCTTCCGTCGCAATGAGCAGTTCTTC; cdr3_aa: CASSFRRNEQFF
d_call: NA; v_call: TRBV21-1; j_call: TRBJ1-2; cdr3_nt: TGTGCCAGCAGCAACCGGACAGACAAAATCTATGGCTACACCTTC; cdr3_aa: CASSNRTDKIYGYTF
d_call: TRBD2; v_call: TRBV6-5; j_call: TRBJ2-1; cdr3_nt: TGTGCCAGCAGACATAGCGGGGGCTCCTACAATGAGCAGTTCTTC; cdr3_aa: CASRHSGGSYNEQFF
d_call: TRBD1; v_call: TRBV28; j_call: TRBJ1-2; cdr3_nt: TGTGCCAGCAGAGGACAGGTTGGTCCTTTGGCCTATGGCTACACCTTC; cdr3_aa: CASRGQVGPLAYGYTF
d_call: NA; v_call: TRBV27; j_call: TRBJ2-7; cdr3_nt: TGTGCCAGCAGTCCTGACTCGGGGATCTCCTACGAGCAGTACTTC; cdr3_aa: CASSPDSGISYEQYF
d_call: TRBD2; v_call: TRBV5-4; j_call: TRBJ2-3; cdr3_nt: TGTGCCAGCAGCAAGGGACTAGCGGAGCCCACAGATACGCAGTATTTT; cdr3_aa: CASSKGLAEPTDTQYF
d_call: TRBD2; v_call: TRBV5-1; j_call: TRBJ2-7; cdr3_nt: TGCGCCAGCAGCTGGGCCTTGACTAGCGGTATCTACGAGCAGTACTTC; cdr3_aa: CASSWALTSGIYEQYF
d_call: TRBD1; v_call: TRBV28; j_call: TRBJ2-7; cdr3_nt: TGTGCCAGCAGTTTCCCACGGGACAGCTCCTACGAGCAGTACTTC; cdr3_aa: CASSFPRDSSYEQYF
d_call: NA; v_call: TRBV19; j_call: TRBJ2-3; cdr3_nt: TGTGCCAGTAGTAGGTCCCTAAGCACAGATACGCAGTATTTT; cdr3_aa: CASSRSLSTDTQYF
d_call: TRBD1; v_call: TRBV7-9; j_call: TRBJ1-1; cdr3_nt: TGTGCCAGCAGCTTAGAGACGGACAGGGGGACTGAAGCTTTCTTT; cdr3_aa: CASSLETDRGTEAFF
d_call: TRBD2; v_call: TRBV7-8; j_call: TRBJ2-7; cdr3_nt: TGTGCCAGCAGCTATAGGGGGACTAGCGGGGCCCACTACGAGCAGTACTTC; cdr3_aa: CASSYRGTSGAHYEQYF